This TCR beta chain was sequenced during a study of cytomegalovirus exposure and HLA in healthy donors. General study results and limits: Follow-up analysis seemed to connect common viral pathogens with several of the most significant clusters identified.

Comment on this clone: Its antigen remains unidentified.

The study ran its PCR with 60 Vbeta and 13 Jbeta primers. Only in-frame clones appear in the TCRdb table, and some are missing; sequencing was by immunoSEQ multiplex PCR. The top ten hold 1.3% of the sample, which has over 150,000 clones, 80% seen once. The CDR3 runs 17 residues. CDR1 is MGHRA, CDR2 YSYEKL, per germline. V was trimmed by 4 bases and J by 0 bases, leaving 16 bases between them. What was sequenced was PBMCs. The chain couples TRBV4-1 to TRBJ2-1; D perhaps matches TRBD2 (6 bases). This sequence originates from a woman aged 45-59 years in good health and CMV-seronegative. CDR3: CASSPLLCGDSYNEQFF. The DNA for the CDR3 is TGCGCCAGCAGCCCATTATTGTGCGGGGACTCCTACAATGAGCAGTTCTTC.